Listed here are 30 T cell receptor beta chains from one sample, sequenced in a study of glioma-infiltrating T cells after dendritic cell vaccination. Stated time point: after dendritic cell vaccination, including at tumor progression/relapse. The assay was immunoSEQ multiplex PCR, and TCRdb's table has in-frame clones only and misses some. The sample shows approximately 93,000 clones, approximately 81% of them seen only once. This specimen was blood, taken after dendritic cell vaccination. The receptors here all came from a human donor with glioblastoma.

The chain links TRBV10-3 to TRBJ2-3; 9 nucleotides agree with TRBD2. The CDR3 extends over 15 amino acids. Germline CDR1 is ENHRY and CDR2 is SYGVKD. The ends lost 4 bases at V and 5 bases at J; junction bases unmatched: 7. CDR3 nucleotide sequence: TGTGCCATCAGTGGGTTGGCGGGAGGGCAAGATACGCAGTATTTT. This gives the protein CAISGLAGGQDTQYF.

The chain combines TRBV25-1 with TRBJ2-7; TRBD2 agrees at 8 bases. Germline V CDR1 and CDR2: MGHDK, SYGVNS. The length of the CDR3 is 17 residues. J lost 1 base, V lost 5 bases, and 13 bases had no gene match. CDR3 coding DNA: TGTGCCAGCAGTCTACAGGCTAGCGGGTCAAAGTCCTACGAGCAGTACTTC. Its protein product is CASSLQASGSKSYEQYF.

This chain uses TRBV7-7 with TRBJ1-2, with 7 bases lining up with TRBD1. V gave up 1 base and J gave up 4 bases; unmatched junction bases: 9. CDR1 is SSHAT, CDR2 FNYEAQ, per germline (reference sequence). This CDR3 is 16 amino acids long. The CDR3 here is CASSLGRGWLFYGYTF. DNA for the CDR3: TGTGCCAGCAGCTTAGGCAGGGGGTGGTTGTTCTATGGCTACACCTTC.

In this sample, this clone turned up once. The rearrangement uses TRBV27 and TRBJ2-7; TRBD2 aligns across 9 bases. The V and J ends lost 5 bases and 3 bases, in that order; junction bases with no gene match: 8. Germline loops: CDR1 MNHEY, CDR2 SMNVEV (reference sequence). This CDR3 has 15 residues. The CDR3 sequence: CASSNPSGAYYEQYF. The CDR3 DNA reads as TGTGCCAGCAGTAACCCTAGCGGGGCTTACTACGAGCAGTACTTC.

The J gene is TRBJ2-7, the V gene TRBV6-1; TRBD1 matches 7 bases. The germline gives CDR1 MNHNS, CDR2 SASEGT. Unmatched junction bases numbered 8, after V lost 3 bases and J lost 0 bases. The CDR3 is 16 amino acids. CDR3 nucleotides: TGTGCCAGCAGTGACCCGGGACAGACCGCCTCCTACGAGCAGTACTTC. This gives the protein CASSDPGQTASYEQYF.

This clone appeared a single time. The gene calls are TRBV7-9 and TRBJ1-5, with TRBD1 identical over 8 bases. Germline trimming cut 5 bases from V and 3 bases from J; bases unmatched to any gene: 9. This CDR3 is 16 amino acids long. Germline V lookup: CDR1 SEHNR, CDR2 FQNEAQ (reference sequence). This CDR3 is CASSRWTGFDNQPQHF. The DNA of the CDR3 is TGTGCCAGCAGCAGATGGACAGGGTTTGACAATCAGCCCCAGCATTTT. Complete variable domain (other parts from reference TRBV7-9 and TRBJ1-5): DTGVSQNPRHKITKRGQNVTFRCDPISEHNRLYWYRQTLGQGPEFLTYFQNEAQLEKSRLLSDRFSAERPKGSFSTLEIQRTEQGDSAMYLCASSRWTGFDNQPQHFGDGTRLSIL.

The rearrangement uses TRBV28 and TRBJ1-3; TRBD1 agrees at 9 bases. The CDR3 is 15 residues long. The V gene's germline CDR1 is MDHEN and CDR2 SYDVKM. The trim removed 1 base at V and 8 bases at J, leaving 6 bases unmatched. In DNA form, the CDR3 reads TGTGCCAGCAGTTTATTTACAGGGGGCGTATACACCATATATTTT. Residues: CASSLFTGGVYTIYF.

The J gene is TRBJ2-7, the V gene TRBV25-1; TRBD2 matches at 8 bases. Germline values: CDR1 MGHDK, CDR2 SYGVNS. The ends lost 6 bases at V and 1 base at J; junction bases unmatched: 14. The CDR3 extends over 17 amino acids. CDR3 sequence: CASRGLGKGNQSYEQYF. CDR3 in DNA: TGTGCCAGCAGGGGACTAGGGAAGGGGAATCAATCCTACGAGCAGTACTTC.

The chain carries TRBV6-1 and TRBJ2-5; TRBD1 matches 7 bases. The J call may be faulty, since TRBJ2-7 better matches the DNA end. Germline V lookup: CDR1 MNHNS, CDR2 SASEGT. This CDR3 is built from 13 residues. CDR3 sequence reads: CASRADRAHEQYF. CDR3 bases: TGTGCCAGCAGAGCCGACAGGGCCCACGAGCAGTACTTC.

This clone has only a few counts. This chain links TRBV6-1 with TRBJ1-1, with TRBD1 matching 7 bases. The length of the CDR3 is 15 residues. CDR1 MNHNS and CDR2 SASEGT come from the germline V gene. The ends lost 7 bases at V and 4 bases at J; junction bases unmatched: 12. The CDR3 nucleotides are TGTGCCAGCATTAATCGCAGGGGGTGGGTCACTGAAGCTTTCTTT. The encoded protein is CASINRRGWVTEAFF.

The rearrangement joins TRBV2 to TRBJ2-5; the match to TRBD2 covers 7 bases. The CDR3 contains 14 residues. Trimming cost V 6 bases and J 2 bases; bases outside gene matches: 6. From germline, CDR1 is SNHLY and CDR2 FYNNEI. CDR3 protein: CASRGLPVQETQYF. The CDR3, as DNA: TGTGCCAGCAGGGGACTACCCGTACAAGAGACCCAGTACTTC. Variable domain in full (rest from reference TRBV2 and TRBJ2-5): EPEVTQTPSHQVTQMGQEVILRCVPISNHLYFYWYRQILGQKVEFLVSFYNNEISEKSEIFDDQFSVERPDGSNFTLKIRSTKLEDSAMYFCASRGLPVQETQYFGPGTRLLVL.

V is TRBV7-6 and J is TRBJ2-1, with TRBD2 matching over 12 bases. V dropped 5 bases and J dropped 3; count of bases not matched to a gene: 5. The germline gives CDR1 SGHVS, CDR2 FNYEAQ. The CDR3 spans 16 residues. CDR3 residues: CASSPRTSGNYNEQFF. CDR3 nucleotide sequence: TGTGCCAGCAGCCCCAGGACTAGCGGGAACTACAATGAGCAGTTCTTC.

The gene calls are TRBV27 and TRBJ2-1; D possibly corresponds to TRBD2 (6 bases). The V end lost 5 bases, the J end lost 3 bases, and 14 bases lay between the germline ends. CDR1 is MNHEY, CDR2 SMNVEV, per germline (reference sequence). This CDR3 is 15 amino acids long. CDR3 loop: CASSIPGLYYNEQFF. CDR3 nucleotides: TGTGCCAGCAGTATACCGGGACTCTACTACAATGAGCAGTTCTTC.

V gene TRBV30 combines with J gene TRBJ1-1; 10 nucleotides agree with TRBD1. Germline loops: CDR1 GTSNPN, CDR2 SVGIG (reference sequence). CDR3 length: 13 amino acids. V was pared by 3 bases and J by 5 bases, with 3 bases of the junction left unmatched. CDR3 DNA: TGTGCCTGGAGGCGGGACAGGGGAACTGAAGCTTTCTTT. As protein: CAWRRDRGTEAFF.

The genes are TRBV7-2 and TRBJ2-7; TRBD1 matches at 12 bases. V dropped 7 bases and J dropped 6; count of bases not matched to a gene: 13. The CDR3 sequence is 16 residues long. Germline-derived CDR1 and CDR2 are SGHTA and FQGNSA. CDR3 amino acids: CASIPSSPGQGAEQYF. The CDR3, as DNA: TGTGCCAGCATCCCTAGTTCCCCGGGACAGGGGGCCGAGCAGTACTTC.

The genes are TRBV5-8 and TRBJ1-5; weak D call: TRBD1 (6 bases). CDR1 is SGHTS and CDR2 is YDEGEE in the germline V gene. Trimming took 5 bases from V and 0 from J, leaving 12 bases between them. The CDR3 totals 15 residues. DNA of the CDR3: TGTGCCAGCAGGGAGGACAGAAATAGCAATCAGCCCCAGCATTTT. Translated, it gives CASREDRNSNQPQHF.

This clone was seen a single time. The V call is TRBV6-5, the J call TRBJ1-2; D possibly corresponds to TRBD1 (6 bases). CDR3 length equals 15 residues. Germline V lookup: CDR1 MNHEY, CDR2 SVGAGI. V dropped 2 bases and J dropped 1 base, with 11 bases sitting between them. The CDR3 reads CASSYGGGGNYGYTF. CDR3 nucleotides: TGTGCCAGCAGTTACGGGGGAGGGGGTAACTATGGCTACACCTTC.

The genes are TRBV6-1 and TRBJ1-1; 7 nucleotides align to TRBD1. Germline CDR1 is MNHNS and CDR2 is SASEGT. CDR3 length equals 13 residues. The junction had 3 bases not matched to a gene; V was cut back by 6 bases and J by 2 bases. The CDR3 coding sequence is TGTGCCAGCAGCAACAGGGGTAACACTGAAGCTTTCTTT. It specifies CASSNRGNTEAFF.

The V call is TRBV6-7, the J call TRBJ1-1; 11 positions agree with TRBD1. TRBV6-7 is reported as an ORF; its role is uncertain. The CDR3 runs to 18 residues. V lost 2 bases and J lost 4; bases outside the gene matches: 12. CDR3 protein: CASSYRGQGAKDVTEAFF. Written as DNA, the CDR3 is TGTGCCAGCAGTTACCGTGGACAGGGGGCGAAAGATGTCACTGAAGCTTTCTTT.

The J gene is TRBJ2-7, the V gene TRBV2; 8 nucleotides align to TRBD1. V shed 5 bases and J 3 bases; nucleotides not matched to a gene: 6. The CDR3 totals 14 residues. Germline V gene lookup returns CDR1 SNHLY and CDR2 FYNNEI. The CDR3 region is CASSTGTGVYEQYF. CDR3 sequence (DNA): TGTGCCAGCAGTACCGGGACAGGAGTCTACGAGCAGTACTTC. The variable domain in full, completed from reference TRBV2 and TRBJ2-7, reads EPEVTQTPSHQVTQMGQEVILRCVPISNHLYFYWYRQILGQKVEFLVSFYNNEISEKSEIFDDQFSVERPDGSNFTLKIRSTKLEDSAMYFCASSTGTGVYEQYFGPGTRLTVT.

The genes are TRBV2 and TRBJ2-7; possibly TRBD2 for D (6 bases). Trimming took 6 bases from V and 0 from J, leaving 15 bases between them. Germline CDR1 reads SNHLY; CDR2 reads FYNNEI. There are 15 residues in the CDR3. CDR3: CASSGSSVPSYEQYF. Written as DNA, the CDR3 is TGTGCCAGCAGCGGATCTAGCGTTCCCTCCTACGAGCAGTACTTC.

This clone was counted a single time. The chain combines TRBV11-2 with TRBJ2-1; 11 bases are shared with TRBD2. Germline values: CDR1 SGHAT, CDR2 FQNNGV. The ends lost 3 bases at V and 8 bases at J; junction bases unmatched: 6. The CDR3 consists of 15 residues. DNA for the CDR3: TGTGCCAGCAGCTTGACTAGCGGGGTAGGCCATGAGCAGTTCTTC. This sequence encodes CASSLTSGVGHEQFF.

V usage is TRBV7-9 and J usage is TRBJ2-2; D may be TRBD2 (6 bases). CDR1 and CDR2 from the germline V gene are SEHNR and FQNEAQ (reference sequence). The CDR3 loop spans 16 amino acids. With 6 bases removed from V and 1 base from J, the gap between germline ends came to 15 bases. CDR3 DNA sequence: TGTGCCAGCAGTTATTCCCCGGGACTGAACACCGGGGAGCTGTTTTTT. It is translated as CASSYSPGLNTGELFF.

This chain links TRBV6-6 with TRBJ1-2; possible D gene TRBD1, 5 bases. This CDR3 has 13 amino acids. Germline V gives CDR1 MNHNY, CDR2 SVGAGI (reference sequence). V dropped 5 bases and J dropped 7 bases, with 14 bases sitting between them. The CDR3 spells CASSADRPGGYTF. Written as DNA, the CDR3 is TGTGCCAGCAGTGCCGACAGACCCGGTGGCTACACCTTC.

The CDR3 DNA is TGTGCCAGCAGCTTTTCGGCAGGGCCCTACGAGCAGTACTTC. Amino acids: CASSFSAGPYEQYF. The genes are TRBV7-3 and TRBJ2-7, with a possible D match to TRBD1 (5 bases). The germline CDR1 and CDR2 sequences are SGHTA and FQGTGA. Trimming cost V 3 bases and J 2 bases, with 11 bases left between them. The CDR3 runs 14 residues.

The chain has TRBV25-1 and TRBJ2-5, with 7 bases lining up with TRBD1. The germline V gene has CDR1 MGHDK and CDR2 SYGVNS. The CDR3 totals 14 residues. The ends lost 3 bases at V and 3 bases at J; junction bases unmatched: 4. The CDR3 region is CASSDGTAEETQYF. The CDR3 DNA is TGTGCCAGCAGTGACGGGACAGCCGAAGAGACCCAGTACTTC.

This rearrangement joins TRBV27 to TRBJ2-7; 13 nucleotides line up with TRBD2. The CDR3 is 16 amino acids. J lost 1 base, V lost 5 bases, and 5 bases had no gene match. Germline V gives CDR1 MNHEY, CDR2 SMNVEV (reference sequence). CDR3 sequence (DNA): TGTGCCAGCAGTCTAGGGACTAGCGGGGAGTCCTACGAGCAGTACTTC. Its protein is CASSLGTSGESYEQYF.

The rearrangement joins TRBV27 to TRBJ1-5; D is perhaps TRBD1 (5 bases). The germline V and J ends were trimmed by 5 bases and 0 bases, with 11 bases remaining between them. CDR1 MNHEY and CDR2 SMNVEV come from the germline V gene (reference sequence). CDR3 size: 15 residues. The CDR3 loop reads CASSDGQVSNQPQHF. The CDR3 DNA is TGTGCCAGCAGTGACGGACAAGTTAGCAATCAGCCCCAGCATTTT.

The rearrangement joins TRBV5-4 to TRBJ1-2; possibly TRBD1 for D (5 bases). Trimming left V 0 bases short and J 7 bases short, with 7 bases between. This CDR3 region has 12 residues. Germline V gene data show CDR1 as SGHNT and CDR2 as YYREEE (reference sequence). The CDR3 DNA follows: TGTGCCAGCAGCTTGGTTGGGGCTGGCTACACCTTC. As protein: CASSLVGAGYTF.

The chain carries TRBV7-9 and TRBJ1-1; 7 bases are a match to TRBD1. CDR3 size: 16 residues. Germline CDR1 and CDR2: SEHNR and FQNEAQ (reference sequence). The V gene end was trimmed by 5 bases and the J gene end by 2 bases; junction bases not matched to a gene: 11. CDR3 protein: CASSTVTGIPNTEAFF. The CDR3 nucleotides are TGTGCCAGCAGCACGGTGACAGGGATCCCCAACACTGAAGCTTTCTTT.